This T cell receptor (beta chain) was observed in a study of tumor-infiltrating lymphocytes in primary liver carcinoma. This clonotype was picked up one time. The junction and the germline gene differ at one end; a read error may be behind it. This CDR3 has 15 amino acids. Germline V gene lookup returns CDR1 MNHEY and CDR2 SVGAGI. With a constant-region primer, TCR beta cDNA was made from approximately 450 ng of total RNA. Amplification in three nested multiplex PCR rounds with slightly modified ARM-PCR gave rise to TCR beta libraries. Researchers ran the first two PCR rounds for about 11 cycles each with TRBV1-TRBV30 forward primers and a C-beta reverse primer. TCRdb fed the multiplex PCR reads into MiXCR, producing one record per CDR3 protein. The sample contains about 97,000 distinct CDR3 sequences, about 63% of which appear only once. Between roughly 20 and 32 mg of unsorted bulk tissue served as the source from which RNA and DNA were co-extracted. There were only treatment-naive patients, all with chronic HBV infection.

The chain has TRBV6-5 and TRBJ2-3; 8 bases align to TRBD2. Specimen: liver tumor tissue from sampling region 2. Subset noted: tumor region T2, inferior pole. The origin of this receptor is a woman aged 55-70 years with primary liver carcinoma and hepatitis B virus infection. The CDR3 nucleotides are TGTGCCAGCAGTCCACGGGAGGGAGGCACAGATACTCAGTATTTT. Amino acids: CASSPREGGTDTQYF.